The 28 T cell receptor beta chains listed next were all sequenced from one sample in a study of T cells in Graves' hyperthyroidism and ophthalmopathy. RNA transcripts yielded amplified TCR beta CDR3 regions. HTBI primers were employed in a first-round RT-PCR of the TCR CDR3. TCRdb re-derived calls from the multiplex PCR reads in MiXCR, one entry per CDR3 protein. Among more than 500,000 distinct CDR3 sequences listed, about 16% were seen once. Sequencing was carried out using blood. The source of these receptors is a woman in her thirties with Graves' ophthalmopathy.

As for this clonotype: A clone one base away is much larger, so this may be a read error. V gene TRBV7-2 combines with J gene TRBJ2-7; 7 positions agree with TRBD1. The CDR3 consists of 14 residues. V was clipped by 3 bases and J by 3 bases; unmatched bases: 5. Germline V lookup: CDR1 SGHTA, CDR2 FQGNSA. The CDR3 nucleotides are TGTACCAGCAGCTTTTTTACAGGGGACTACGAGCAGTACTTC. Protein product: CTSSFFTGDYEQYF.

There are many counts of this clonotype. This chain joins TRBV7-9 and TRBJ1-2; D unresolved. V gave up 3 bases and J gave up 3 bases, with 14 bases separating them. The germline V gene encodes CDR1 SEHNR and CDR2 FQNEAQ (reference sequence). This CDR3 is built from 15 residues. CDR3 nucleotides: TGTGCCAGCAGCTTGGAACCCTCCCCTGACTATGGCTACACCTTC. It is translated as CASSLEPSPDYGYTF.

This clonotype was seen at least ten times. This chain uses TRBV28 with TRBJ2-1; weak D call: TRBD1 (6 bases). Per the germline V gene, CDR1 is MDHEN and CDR2 is SYDVKM. Trimming took 9 bases from V and 8 from J, leaving 23 bases between them. CDR3 length: 15 amino acids. The CDR3 DNA is TGTGCCAGTTTGGGTGCCACGCCCGAGGGGGATGAGCAGTTCTTC. Protein sequence: CASLGATPEGDEQFF.

There are a few counts of this clonotype. The V and J genes are TRBV18 and TRBJ2-3; TRBD1 might be the D (5 bases). The V and J ends lost 6 bases and 7 bases respectively, with 14 bases between them. CDR1 and CDR2 from the germline V gene are KGHSH and LQKENI. This CDR3 region has 13 residues. As DNA, the CDR3 is TGTGCCAGCTCCTACGGCCAGGGTTATACGCAGTATTTT. This sequence encodes CASSYGQGYTQYF. The full variable domain, completed using reference TRBV18 and TRBJ2-3, is NAGVMQNPRHLVRRRGQEARLRCSPMKGHSHVYWYRQLPEEGLKFMVYLQKENIIDESGMPKERFSAEFPKEGPSILRIQQVVRGDSAAYFCASSYGQGYTQYFGPGTRLTVL.

This clonotype has only a few counts. The chain joins TRBV19 to TRBJ2-7; D ambiguous. This CDR3 is built from 13 residues. Germline values: CDR1 LNHDA, CDR2 SQIVND (reference sequence). V was clipped by 6 bases and J by 1 base, with 10 bases between them. The DNA for the CDR3 is TGTGCCAGTAGCTCCCAGCCTTCCTACGAGCAGTACTTC. It encodes CASSSQPSYEQYF.

The rearrangement links TRBV10-3 to TRBJ2-7; D tentatively reads TRBD1 or TRBD2 (5 bases each). The CDR3 consists of 14 residues. V lost 2 bases and J 7 bases, leaving 15 bases between the germline ends. Per germline, CDR1 ENHRY and CDR2 SYGVKD. CDR3 loop: CAISETREYGEQYF. CDR3 sequence (DNA): TGTGCCATCAGTGAGACCAGGGAGTATGGGGAGCAGTACTTC.

This clonotype was seen more than once but under ten times. This rearrangement joins TRBV10-3 to TRBJ2-3; no definite D call. V lost 0 bases, J lost 4 bases, and 20 bases lay in between. The CDR3 covers 18 residues. Germline V gives CDR1 ENHRY, CDR2 SYGVKD. The CDR3 region is CAISESKGRVEWADTQYF. The CDR3 DNA follows: TGTGCCATCAGTGAGTCGAAAGGAAGGGTGGAATGGGCAGATACGCAGTATTTT.

This clonotype came up a few times. The gene calls are TRBV19 and TRBJ2-3; 7 positions agree with TRBD2. V gave up 6 bases and J gave up 2 bases; unmatched junction bases: 8. Germline V gives CDR1 LNHDA, CDR2 SQIVND (reference sequence). The CDR3 covers 15 residues. CDR3 in amino acids: CASSGTGGLTDTQYF. The CDR3 nucleotides read TGTGCCAGTAGCGGAACGGGGGGACTCACAGATACGCAGTATTTT.

This rearrangement joins TRBV19 to TRBJ1-1; D possibly corresponds to TRBD1 (6 bases). CDR1 is LNHDA, CDR2 SQIVND, per germline (reference sequence). The germline V and J ends were trimmed by 7 bases and 0 bases, with 12 bases remaining between them. The CDR3 runs 14 residues. The CDR3 loop is CASTPGGLNTEAFF. Here the CDR3 DNA reads TGTGCCAGTACCCCCGGGGGCTTGAACACTGAAGCTTTCTTT.

V and J are TRBV5-1 and TRBJ2-2; D not certain. The CDR3 contains 17 residues. Germline CDR1 reads SGHRS; CDR2 reads YFSETQ. V was shortened by 6 bases and J by 4 bases, with 22 bases between the two germline ends. CDR3 region: CASTEAVQTTPTGELFF. DNA of the CDR3: TGCGCCAGCACCGAAGCCGTACAGACGACACCCACCGGGGAGCTGTTTTTT.

Turning to this clonotype: An end of the junction differs from the germline gene, which may be a read error. The CDR3 coding sequence is TGCGCCGGCAGCCAAGATCTTGTTAGTGACCCCTACGAGCAGTACTTC. This gives the protein CAGSQDLVSDPYEQYF. V is TRBV4-3 and J is TRBJ2-7; D remains unclear. CDR3 length equals 16 residues. The germline V gene encodes CDR1 LGHNA and CDR2 YSLEER.

The sample holds many counts of this clonotype. V usage is TRBV3-1 and J usage is TRBJ2-3, with D uncertain. V lost 4 bases to trimming and J lost 7 bases, with 9 bases between them. This CDR3 has 12 amino acids. The germline V gene encodes CDR1 LGHDT and CDR2 YNNKEL (reference sequence). CDR3 region: CASSPEPYTQYF. DNA for the CDR3: TGTGCCAGCAGCCCCGAACCCTATACGCAGTATTTT.

This clonotype was seen ten or more times. The chain couples TRBV7-2 to TRBJ2-7, with D possibly being TRBD1 or TRBD2 (5 bases each). The ends were cut back, 2 bases at V and 2 bases at J, with 13 bases in the middle. This CDR3 comprises 15 residues. In germline, CDR1 is SGHTA, CDR2 FQGNSA. The CDR3 protein is CASSLFVGETYEQYF. In DNA, the CDR3 is TGTGCCAGCAGCTTATTTGTGGGGGAAACCTACGAGCAGTACTTC. Combining the CDR3 with reference TRBV7-2 and TRBJ2-7 gives the whole variable domain GAGVSQSPSNKVTEKGKDVELRCDPISGHTALYWYRQSLGQGLEFLIYFQGNSAPDKSGLPSDRFSAERTGGSVSTLTIQRTQQEDSAVYLCASSLFVGETYEQYFGPGTRLTVT.

This clonotype has only a few counts. The genes are TRBV27 and TRBJ2-7; TRBD2 aligns across 9 bases. CDR1 is MNHEY, CDR2 SMNVEV, per germline (reference sequence). V trimming: 5 bases; J trimming: 2 bases; junction bases outside the gene matches: 7. The CDR3 has 15 amino acids. DNA for the CDR3: TGTGCCAGCAGTCCAACGACTAGCGGAGCCTACGAGCAGTACTTC. It encodes CASSPTTSGAYEQYF.

The table lists this clonotype with a few counts. The chain couples TRBV7-3 to TRBJ2-5; D is perhaps TRBD2 (7 bases). Germline values: CDR1 SGHTA, CDR2 FQGTGA. V lost 1 base and J lost 9, with 18 bases in between. The CDR3 length is 15 residues. CDR3 coding DNA: TGTGCCAGCAGCTTAAAGTTTGGGGGGGCGAGTCCCCAGTACTTC. Translation: CASSLKFGGASPQYF.

The rearrangement joins TRBV12-3 or TRBV12-4 to TRBJ2-3; D is perhaps TRBD2 (5 bases). The V end was cut by 5 bases, the J end by 11 bases, with 8 bases between. This CDR3 comprises 10 residues. The CDR3 DNA is TGTGCCAGCAGTCGGACTGAGCAGTATTTT. As protein: CASSRTEQYF.

Only a few counts were recorded for this clonotype. The chain couples TRBV20-1 to TRBJ2-5; the D is unclear. Germline V gene sequence: CDR1 DFQATT, CDR2 SNEGSKA (reference sequence). There are 15 residues in the CDR3. Trimming pared 0 bases from V and 1 base from J, leaving 12 bases between. The CDR3 DNA reads TGCAGTGCTAGAGATCGAACAGTAGCCCAAGAGACCCAGTACTTC. It specifies CSARDRTVAQETQYF.

Here the CDR3 DNA reads TGTGCCAGCAGTGATAGCGGGAGGGCCTTCGAGCAGTACTTC. This codes for CASSDSGRAFEQYF. V and J are TRBV7-9 and TRBJ2-7, with TRBD2 matching 11 bases. CDR1 and CDR2 (germline): SEHNR, FQNEAQ (reference sequence). This CDR3 spans 14 amino acids. V dropped 6 bases and J dropped 6; count of bases not matched to a gene: 7.

This clonotype was recorded at least ten times. This sequence joins TRBV28 and TRBJ2-7; 7 positions match TRBD2. Germline trimming cut 5 bases from V and 6 bases from J; bases unmatched to any gene: 16. This CDR3 region has 16 residues. Germline V gives CDR1 MDHEN, CDR2 SYDVKM. The CDR3 spells CASSRTWREKDREQYF. CDR3 nucleotide sequence: TGTGCCAGCAGTCGGACATGGCGGGAGAAGGATCGCGAGCAGTACTTC. Complete variable domain (other parts from reference TRBV28 and TRBJ2-7): DVKVTQSSRYLVKRTGEKVFLECVQDMDHENMFWYRQDPGLGLRLIYFSYDVKMKEKGDIPEGYSVSREKKERFSLILESASTNQTSMYLCASSRTWREKDREQYFGPGTRLTVT.

This clonotype was detected many times. V gene TRBV28 combines with J gene TRBJ2-7, with TRBD1 matching over 7 bases. V was clipped by 6 bases and J by 6 bases; unmatched bases: 5. CDR1 and CDR2 from the germline V gene are MDHEN and SYDVKM. The CDR3 contains 12 residues. CDR3 nucleotides: TGTGCCAGCAGCGGACAGGTCTTCGAGCAGTACTTC. This translates into CASSGQVFEQYF.

The rearrangement links TRBV29-1 to TRBJ2-3, with 7 bases aligning to TRBD1. Trimming removed 6 bases from V and 4 bases from J; junction bases left unmatched: 10. Germline V gene lookup returns CDR1 SQVTM and CDR2 ANQGSEA. There are 14 residues in the CDR3. The CDR3 is CSVETGVGSDTQYF. Written as DNA, the CDR3 is TGCAGCGTCGAAACAGGGGTGGGATCAGATACGCAGTATTTT.

This sequence joins TRBV6-5 and TRBJ1-1; D is unresolved. V lost 4 bases to trimming and J lost 1 base, with 10 bases between them. Per the germline V gene, CDR1 is MNHEY and CDR2 is SVGAGI. This CDR3 has 14 amino acids. CDR3 sequence (DNA): TGTGCCAGCAGTTCCCGACGGGGGAACACTGAAGCTTTCTTT. Protein product: CASSSRRGNTEAFF.

V gene TRBV28 combines with J gene TRBJ2-7; D uncertain. The ends were cut back, 7 bases at V and 2 bases at J, with 12 bases in the middle. Germline V gene data show CDR1 as MDHEN and CDR2 as SYDVKM. The CDR3 runs to 13 residues. The CDR3 spells CASMLGSAYEQYF. The CDR3 DNA follows: TGTGCCAGCATGTTAGGGTCGGCCTACGAGCAGTACTTC.

This clonotype was seen more than once but under ten times. The chain employs TRBV7-2 and TRBJ1-2; 9 bases line up with TRBD1. There are 15 residues in the CDR3. Germline loops: CDR1 SGHTA, CDR2 FQGNSA. V gave up 5 bases and J gave up 1 base; unmatched junction bases: 5. The DNA of the CDR3 is TGTGCCAGCAGCACTCGGACAGGGGATAACTATGGCTACACCTTC. This encodes CASSTRTGDNYGYTF.

This clonotype came up many times. This sequence joins TRBV2 and TRBJ2-3; 14 nucleotides match TRBD2. The germline V gene has CDR1 SNHLY and CDR2 FYNNEI. J gave up 3 bases and V 1 base, and 0 bases lay outside the gene matches. This CDR3 has 16 amino acids. CDR3: CASSEGTSGRTDTQYF. CDR3 coding DNA: TGTGCCAGCAGTGAAGGGACTAGCGGGAGGACAGATACGCAGTATTTT. The whole variable domain, filled in from reference TRBV2 and TRBJ2-3, reads EPEVTQTPSHQVTQMGQEVILRCVPISNHLYFYWYRQILGQKVEFLVSFYNNEISEKSEIFDDQFSVERPDGSNFTLKIRSTKLEDSAMYFCASSEGTSGRTDTQYFGPGTRLTVL.

Concerning this clonotype itself: The final CDR3 position lacks the conserved phenylalanine or tryptophan, pointing to a likely read error. The chain combines TRBV28 with TRBJ2-7, with TRBD1 identical over 10 bases. Trimming cost V 2 bases and J 2 bases; bases outside gene matches: 0. This CDR3 is built from 14 residues. CDR1 is MDHEN, CDR2 SYDVKM, per germline. CDR3 coding DNA: TGTGCCAGCAGTTTAGGGACAGGGGCCTACGAGCAGTACCTC. Its protein is CASSLGTGAYEQYL.

This clonotype has a count of ten or more. The chain couples TRBV20-1 to TRBJ2-7; D call uncertain. The CDR3 is 13 amino acids. The ends were cut back, 6 bases at V and 0 bases at J, with 12 bases in the middle. CDR1 and CDR2 (germline): DFQATT, SNEGSKA (reference sequence). The CDR3 DNA sequence: TGCAGTGCCCTACAGACGTTCTCCTACGAGCAGTACTTC. Its protein is CSALQTFSYEQYF.

This clonotype turned up a few times. This chain connects TRBV7-2 to TRBJ2-2; 11 positions match TRBD2. The V segment lost 5 bases and the J segment 4 bases; nucleotides outside the gene matches: 6. Germline CDR1 reads SGHTA; CDR2 reads FQGNSA. There are 16 residues in the CDR3. The CDR3 coding sequence is TGTGCCAGCAGCCCGCCGGGACTAGCGGTCACCGGGGAGCTGTTTTTT. This translates into CASSPPGLAVTGELFF.